The entry below gives a single TCR beta chain sequence along with its context. Treatment noted: randomized to nivolumab then ipilimumab (arm A) or the reverse (arm B). DNA-damaging chemotherapy had not been given to any patient beforehand. Sorted cells were live CD3+CD8+, lacking CD19 and CD56, from PBMCs. Per germline, CDR1 LNHDA and CDR2 SQIVND (reference sequence). The CDR3 runs 14 residues. V shed 5 bases and J shed 6 bases, with 14 bases lying between them. The source of the sample is a study of sequential checkpoint blockade in melanoma. Study at large: First-line arms were nivolumab then ipilimumab, or the reverse, randomized 1:1. Both treatment sequences were followed by maintenance nivolumab.

The data were produced by immunoSEQ multiplex PCR, yet TCRdb's version contains in-frame clones alone and is incomplete. The data contain 25,000 to 35,000 clones, 75% to 85% of them seen just once; the ten biggest clones take up approximately 16%. The origin of this receptor is a human donor with melanoma. This specimen consisted of CD8+ T cells sorted from blood (inferred from file names), obtained from a patient given nivolumab and ipilimumab in sequence. This sequence joins TRBV19 and TRBJ1-5; D unresolved. CDR3 amino acids: CASSPLGGFQPQHF. The CDR3 DNA reads TGTGCCAGTAGTCCCTTAGGAGGGTTTCAGCCCCAGCATTTT.